This T cell receptor beta chain emerged from a study of blood T cell repertoires in COVID-19. Study in general: The samples span acute and convalescent COVID-19 from the United States, Italy and Spain. The analysed material was cDNA or gDNA that came from T cells, B-cell-depleted T cells, or PBMCs.

There are 16 residues in the CDR3. The ends lost 5 bases at V and 4 bases at J; junction bases unmatched: 13. Germline V gives CDR1 SGHVS, CDR2 FNYEAQ. Per the original methods: Reference gene primers were amplified, and this amplification served to estimate nucleated cell counts. This table comes from immunoSEQ multiplex PCR, and its TCRdb copy is limited to in-frame clones, with some not included. Clone size and V and J calls were adopted from that table, with D and trimming inferred from the DNA. The table lists roughly 80,000 clones, 82% of them singletons, with 25% to 30% in the top ten. The source is a human donor in a cohort sampled during active COVID-19. This chain joins TRBV7-6 and TRBJ1-1, with 7 bases fitting TRBD1. The sample was peripheral blood. The CDR3 DNA reads TGTGCCAGCAGCCCGCTAACAGGGGCCGAAGGCACTGAAGCTTTCTTT. Its translation: CASSPLTGAEGTEAFF.